A selection of T cell receptor beta chains follows, all from one sample in a study of control samples from healthy donors and cancer patients. Profiling relied on immunoSEQ multiplex PCR, and the TCRdb table lists in-frame clones only, not all of them. This sample yields 70,000 to 90,000 clones, of which 85% to 90% are seen a single time; 1.9% belongs to the top ten. Sequencing used PBMCs. Every receptor here comes from a woman aged 55-69 years with head and neck cancer. Both conserved end residues are part of each CDR3.

V: TRBV14
J: TRBJ2-3
CDR3: CASSQDPRTQYF

V: TRBV7-2
J: TRBJ2-1
CDR3: CASSSSVREQFF

V: TRBV19
J: TRBJ2-3
CDR3: CASKREGSDTQYF

V: TRBV24-1
J: TRBJ2-1
CDR3: CATSDPPQTRPGEQFF

V: TRBV6-6
J: TRBJ1-1
CDR3: CASSYGGQGLGEAFF

V: TRBV3-1/TRBV3-2
J: TRBJ2-2
CDR3: CASSQESDNTGELFF

V: TRBV29-1
J: TRBJ2-3
CDR3: CSVEIELDTQYF

V: TRBV15
J: TRBJ2-1
CDR3: CATTRDAGAYNEQFF

V: TRBV13
J: TRBJ1-2
CDR3: CASSPRGTGGYTF

V: TRBV29-1
J: TRBJ1-5
CDR3: CSVGGRDQPQHF